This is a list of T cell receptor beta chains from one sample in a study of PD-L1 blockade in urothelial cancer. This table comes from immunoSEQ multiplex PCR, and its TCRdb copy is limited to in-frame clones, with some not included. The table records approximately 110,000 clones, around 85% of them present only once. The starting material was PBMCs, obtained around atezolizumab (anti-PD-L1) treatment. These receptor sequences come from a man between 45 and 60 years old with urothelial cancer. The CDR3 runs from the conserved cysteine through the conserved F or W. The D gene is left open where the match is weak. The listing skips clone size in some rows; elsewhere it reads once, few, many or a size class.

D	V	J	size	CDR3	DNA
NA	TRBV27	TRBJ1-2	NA	CASSSTGYGGYTF	TGTGCCAGCAGTTCCACAGGGTACGGTGGCTACACCTTC
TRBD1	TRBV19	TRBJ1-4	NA	CASNIAGGTNEKLFF	TGTGCCAGTAACATCGCAGGGGGAACTAATGAAAAACTGTTTTTT
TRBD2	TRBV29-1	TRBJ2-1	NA	CSVGRLAGAREQFF	TGCAGCGTCGGAAGACTAGCGGGAGCTCGGGAGCAGTTCTTC
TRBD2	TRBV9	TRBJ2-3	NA	CASSVGLAGRTDTQYF	TGTGCCAGCAGCGTAGGACTAGCGGGCCGCACAGATACGCAGTATTTT
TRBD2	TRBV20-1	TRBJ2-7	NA	CSARLAGEQYF	TGCAGTGCGCGACTAGCTGGTGAGCAGTACTTC
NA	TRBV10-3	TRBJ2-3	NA	CAISDGPPSTDTQYF	TGTGCCATCAGTGATGGGCCCCCAAGCACAGATACGCAGTATTTT
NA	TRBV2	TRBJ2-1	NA	CASNKGVDEQFF	TGTGCCAGCAATAAGGGGGTCGATGAGCAGTTCTTC
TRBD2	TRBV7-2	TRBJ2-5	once	CASSLISGRVETQYF	TGTGCCAGCAGCTTAATCAGCGGGAGGGTGGAGACCCAGTACTTC
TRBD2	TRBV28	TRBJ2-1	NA	CASTSGLGRGEQFF	TGTGCCAGCACCTCCGGACTAGGACGGGGTGAGCAGTTCTTC
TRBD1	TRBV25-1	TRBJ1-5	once	CASNPGQGAIQPQHF	TGTGCCAGCAATCCGGGACAGGGGGCTATTCAGCCCCAGCATTTT
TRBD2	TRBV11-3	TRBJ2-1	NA	CASSLRGSGGNEQFF	TGTGCCAGCAGCTTACGCGGAAGCGGGGGGAATGAGCAGTTCTTC
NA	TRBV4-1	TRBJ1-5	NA	CASSPSFSNQPQHF	TGCGCCAGCTCCCCAAGCTTTAGCAATCAGCCCCAGCATTTT
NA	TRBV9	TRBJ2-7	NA	CASSSGFGSYEQYF	TGTGCCAGCAGTTCAGGGTTCGGCTCCTACGAGCAGTACTTC
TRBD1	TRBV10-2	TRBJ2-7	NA	CASQGGEGSYEQYF	TGCGCCAGCCAAGGGGGCGAGGGGTCCTACGAGCAGTACTTC
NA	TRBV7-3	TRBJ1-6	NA	CASSSQGTPLHF	TGTGCCAGCAGCTCTCAGGGGACACCCCTCCACTTT
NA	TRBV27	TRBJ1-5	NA	CASSLGRGGGNQPQHF	TGTGCCAGCAGTTTGGGCAGGGGTGGGGGCAATCAGCCCCAGCATTTT
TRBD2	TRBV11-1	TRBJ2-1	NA	CASSLGLAGNEQFF	TGTGCCAGCAGCTTAGGACTAGCGGGGAATGAGCAGTTCTTC
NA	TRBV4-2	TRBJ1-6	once	CASSLATGPSPLHF	TGTGCCAGCAGCTTGGCCACAGGGCCCTCACCCCTCCACTTT
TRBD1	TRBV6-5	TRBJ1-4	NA	CASRPQGAGGEKLFF	TGTGCCAGCAGACCGCAGGGGGCCGGGGGTGAAAAACTGTTTTTT
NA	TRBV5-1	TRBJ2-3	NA	CASSLGAVSRTDTQYF	TGCGCCAGCAGCTTGGGGGCAGTCTCTCGCACAGATACGCAGTATTTT
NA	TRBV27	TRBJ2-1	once	CASSFISANEQFF	TGTGCCAGCAGTTTCATTAGCGCAAATGAGCAGTTCTTC
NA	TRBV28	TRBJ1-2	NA	CASSLDPRDRMGYTF	TGTGCCAGCAGTTTAGACCCTCGGGATAGAATGGGCTACACCTTC
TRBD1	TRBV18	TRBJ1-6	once	CASSLNPGTANSPLHF	TGTGCCAGCTCACTTAACCCCGGGACAGCTAATTCACCCCTCCACTTT
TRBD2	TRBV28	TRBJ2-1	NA	CASSFVTSGRDNEQFF	TGTGCCAGCAGTTTTGTCACTAGCGGGAGGGACAATGAGCAGTTCTTC
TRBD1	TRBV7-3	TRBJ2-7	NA	CASSAGQGREQYF	TGTGCCAGCAGCGCGGGACAGGGGAGGGAGCAGTACTTC
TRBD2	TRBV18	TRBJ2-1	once	CASSPPGLGGEQFF	TGTGCCAGCTCACCACCGGGACTAGGGGGTGAGCAGTTCTTC
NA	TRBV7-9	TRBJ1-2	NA	CASSLAEVSVGYTF	TGTGCCAGCAGCTTAGCGGAGGTGTCGGTCGGCTACACCTTC
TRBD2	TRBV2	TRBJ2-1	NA	CASRRGTSGYNEQFF	TGTGCCAGCAGGAGGGGGACTAGCGGTTACAATGAGCAGTTCTTC
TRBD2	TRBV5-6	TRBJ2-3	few	CASSLALAGAWGDTQYF	TGTGCCAGCAGCTTGGCGCTAGCGGGAGCCTGGGGAGATACGCAGTATTTT
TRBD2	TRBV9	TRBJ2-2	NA	CASSGGLAGDITTNTGELFF	TGTGCCAGCAGCGGGGGACTAGCGGGAGATATAACCACGAACACCGGGGAGCTGTTTTTT
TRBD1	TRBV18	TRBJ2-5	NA	CASSPSRGGVQETQYF	TGTGCCAGCTCACCCAGCAGAGGGGGCGTCCAAGAGACCCAGTACTTC
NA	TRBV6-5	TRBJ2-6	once	CASTRGSSGANVLTF	TGTGCCAGCACGAGGGGGTCTTCTGGGGCCAACGTCCTGACTTTC
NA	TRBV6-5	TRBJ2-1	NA	CASRGAEAYNEQFF	TGTGCCAGCAGAGGTGCGGAGGCCTACAATGAGCAGTTCTTC
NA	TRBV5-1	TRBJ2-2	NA	CASRRLGEAGELFF	TGCGCCAGCAGAAGGTTGGGAGAGGCCGGGGAGCTGTTTTTT
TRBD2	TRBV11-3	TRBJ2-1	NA	CASSLAGGGEQFF	TGTGCCAGCAGCTTGGCGGGAGGCGGCGAGCAGTTCTTC
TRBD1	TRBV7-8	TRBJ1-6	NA	CASSSDRAYNSPLHF	TGTGCCAGCAGCTCGGACAGGGCCTATAATTCACCCCTCCACTTT
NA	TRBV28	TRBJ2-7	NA	CASTRGGLYEQYF	TGTGCCAGCACACGAGGGGGTCTCTACGAGCAGTACTTC
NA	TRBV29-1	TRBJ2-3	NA	CSVDGGTDTQYF	TGCAGCGTTGACGGGGGCACAGATACGCAGTATTTT
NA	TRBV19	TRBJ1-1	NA	CASSIGGVAEAFF	TGTGCCAGTAGTATCGGAGGGGTGGCTGAAGCTTTCTTT
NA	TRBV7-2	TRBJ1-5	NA	CASSLNTGFEPQHF	TGTGCCAGCAGCTTAAATACAGGGTTCGAGCCCCAGCATTTT
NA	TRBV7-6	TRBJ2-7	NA	CASSPREEVSYEQYF	TGTGCCAGCAGCCCCCGCGAGGAAGTTTCCTACGAGCAGTACTTC
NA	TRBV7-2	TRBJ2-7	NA	CASSFRGSSYEQYF	TGTGCCAGCAGCTTTCGTGGTAGCTCCTACGAGCAGTACTTC
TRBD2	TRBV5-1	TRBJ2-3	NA	CASSPNSGSGTDTQYF	TGCGCCAGCAGCCCCAATAGCGGGAGTGGCACAGATACGCAGTATTTT
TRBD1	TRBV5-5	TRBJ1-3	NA	CASSLANRGGNTIYF	TGTGCCAGCAGCTTGGCGAACAGGGGTGGAAACACCATATATTTT
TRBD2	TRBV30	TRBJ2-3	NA	CAWRTSGSTDTQYF	TGTGCCTGGAGGACTAGCGGGAGCACAGATACGCAGTATTTT